This T cell receptor beta chain was recovered during a study of identical twins. Template switching supplied a universal primer site; unique molecular identifiers were carried on the cDNA. TCRdb independently ran MiXCR on the 5' RACE reads; one entry per CDR3 protein. This table holds fewer than 550,000 distinct CDR3 sequences, about 16% found once. V gave up 10 bases and J gave up 4 bases, with 10 bases separating them. Germline-derived CDR1 and CDR2 are ENHRY and SYGVKD. The CDR3 runs to 11 residues. These sequences were also reported in another study, on yellow fever vaccine responses in identical twins. That investigation notes: The T cell response to vaccination in identical twins was reportedly partly convergent and partly personalized.

This TCR derives from a woman aged 18-29 years in good health. The V gene is TRBV10-3, the J gene TRBJ2-5, with D tentatively TRBD2 (5 bases). Sequenced material: CD4+ T cells sorted from blood. CDR3 sequence reads: CATLSGETQYF. CDR3 nucleotide sequence: TGTGCCACCCTCAGCGGAGAGACCCAGTACTTC.